Given below is one T cell receptor (beta chain) in context. Its antigen specificity is not known. One base away there is no much larger clone; base qualities are not given. The data derive from a study of cytomegalovirus exposure and HLA in healthy donors (dated by TCRdb to about 2017). Describing the broader study: According to an earlier analysis of 550 to 700 of the donors, 150 million to 200 million T cells yielded roughly 110 million unique TCR beta sequences and about 300 Gb of sequence data. Rather than using new phenotypic data, the later analysis identified candidate immune exposures from TCR beta sequences and from how often those sequences occurred across donors. To decide whether each TCR beta V gene segment behaved as functional or pseudogenic, an earlier analysis of approximately 600 of the donors relied on high-throughput TCR beta sequencing. The study was designed to test whether signatures of past pathogen exposure could be identified by cataloging public T cell receptors. Donor age, sex, ethnicity and CMV serostatus were compiled together with the repertoire data. Several DR-DQ haplotypes were handled as single units for association and clustering because linkage in the cohort was strong. All discovery cohort repertoires had been generated using a single sequencing platform. Of the roughly 400 genotyped donors, roughly 80% fell in the genetic ancestry cluster associated with self-reported Caucasian donors. To study patterns of TCR occurrence, a later analysis re-analyzed previously published TCR beta repertoires from around 700 donors and added high-resolution HLA genotyping. About 280 gigabases of sequencing data and approximately 80 million unique TCR sequences were included in an early release covering about 600 HLA-typed donors. In addition to the first cohort of 650 to 750 subjects, a separate validation cohort of approximately 120 different subjects was used. Across some 400 genotyped donors of the cohort, an average of approximately 240,000 unique TCR beta nucleotide sequences per donor were sequenced, and around 19% of those sequences were non-productive. The number of typed donors differed by locus: roughly 629-640 for A, B, C, DRB1 and DQB1; 522 for DQA1; around 580 for DPA1; and roughly 470 for DPB1. Genome-wide SNP genotypes for about 65% of the 666 donors were used in a later genetic analysis, which treated that subset as a discovery cohort. The T cell repertoires of around 670 subjects were profiled by immunosequencing and related to cytomegalovirus serostatus. The study combined high-throughput TCR immunosequencing, statistical association of individual TCRs with disease status, and machine learning to predict cytomegalovirus infection status. Both class I and class II loci were covered by HLA typing, at four-digit resolution. What the work shows at the level of the full study, not this receptor alone: Compared with equally common non-associated chains, HLA-associated TCR beta chains in a later analysis were more clonally expanded and had lower generation probabilities. It was suggested by the authors that the approach could potentially be generalized to other disease states and immunological phenotypes. A later analysis associated 17,000 or so TCR beta sequences with specific HLA alleles at a false discovery rate of 0.05. In an earlier analysis of approximately 590 of the donors, most TCR beta V segments appeared in productive rearrangements about 90% or about 30% of the time, broadly matching IMGT annotations. A few of the identified cytomegalovirus-associated TCR beta chains were confirmed in vitro to be specific for cytomegalovirus antigens. A total of 150 to 200 TCR beta chains were listed by the study as associated with cytomegalovirus. According to a later analysis, TCR association rates differed among HLA loci, with DRB1 alleles showing the most associated TCRs and HLA-C alleles showing the fewest. Linkage disequilibrium might explain the correlated functional status among segregating V segments, but an unknown experimental factor could not be excluded. In a later analysis, several top co-occurrence clusters were reported to appear linked to parvovirus B19, influenza, CMV and Epstein-Barr virus. Sequencing depth was assumed to be roughly uniform across donors in the presence/absence analyses, though that assumption may not hold. Strong co-occurrence of HLA alleles, especially DR and DQ, made assigning TCR associations to individual alleles difficult. A further reported finding was that TCR beta sequences accurately predicted the HLA-A and HLA-B alleles for most subjects in the first cohort. Because counts were too low, some 17 rarely observed V segments, including chromosome 9 orphons, were excluded from the earlier analysis of fewer than 650 of the donors. While some public TCRs were present in many individuals, most TCR sequences turned up only very rarely across donors. V-gene and J-gene trimming of TCR beta chains was associated with a missense DCLRE1C variant in a later genetic analysis, and the association was replicated in an independent cohort. The classifier was reported to diagnose cytomegalovirus status with high specificity and sensitivity in both the original and validation cohorts. Compared with the roughly 700-donor mean, donors in an Asian-associated ancestry cluster had fewer N-insertions in productive TCRs, according to a later genetic analysis. Some IMGT-functional V segments, including TRBV6-2 and TRBV6-3, could not be distinguished by the 87-base-pair reads and were therefore excluded. In a later analysis, most CMV-associated TCR beta chains were found to appear HLA-restricted, with HLA associations seemingly driven largely by CMV exposure. The only immune exposure information available for the cohort was CMV serostatus. Only TCR beta chains were sequenced in this cohort, and the absence of alpha or paired-chain data limited detectable features. The sequencing pipeline was judged likely to have produced a cluster of highly shared sequence variants as a technical artifact. Because some donors lacked HLA typing at each locus, the association tests relied only on the typed subset.

In total, 600 or so healthy bone marrow donors made up the cohort. At the time of sampling, every cohort member was nominally healthy, though immune exposures that went unrecorded were likely present. The donor tested CMV seronegative and was one of the 352 seronegative cohort members. A peripheral blood sample was provided by each donor, and peripheral blood mononuclear cells were used for TCR beta sequencing. Genomic DNA extraction from the blood cell samples was performed with the Qiagen DNeasy Blood Extraction Kit. Library creation used the immunoSEQ multiplex PCR assay. A mixture of 60 forward primers for TCR Vbeta segments and 13 reverse primers for TCR Jbeta segments was used in the multiplex PCR. A multiplex PCR assay on genomic DNA amplified the CDR3 region of rearranged TCR beta genes. The amplified TCR beta libraries were sequenced on the Illumina HiSeq System as 87-base-pair reads. As for how the authors treated the data: A later analysis counted 65 million to 90 million unique TCR beta chains across the 650 to 800 repertoires, and 10 million to 12 million of these chains were shared by at least two donors. A nearest-neighbor algorithm error-corrected the raw reads and collapsed the reads into unique sequences, merging closely related sequences to remove PCR and sequencing errors. V, D and J gene segments were assigned by aligning CDR3 sequences to IMGT reference sequences. Each retained sequence needed at least a six-nucleotide match to both a V gene segment and a J gene segment. Rearrangements were classified as productive when the CDR3 lacked stop codons and remained in frame with V and J, and all other rearrangements were classified as non-productive. CDR3 was defined by IMGT convention, running from the second conserved V-encoded cysteine to the conserved J-encoded phenylalanine. In an earlier analysis of just under 600 of the donors, sequences lacking an unambiguous match to a single V gene segment were excluded. In an earlier analysis of 587 of the donors, a V segment was called functional when productive rearrangements were above 56.7%, and segregating when the standard deviation between donors exceeded 5%. To diagnose cytomegalovirus status from the catalog of TCR beta chain sequences, a statistical classification framework was built. A later analysis assigned V and J genes by comparing TCR nucleotide sequences with IMGT/GENE-DB human TR gene sequences. The TCRdist pipeline was used in a later analysis to assign CDR3 sequences and most-parsimonious VDJ recombination scenarios. In a later analysis, every TCR beta chain was defined by the combination of its CDR3 amino acid sequence and its V-gene family, and reads without a unique V-gene family were dropped. As a way to deal with suspected cross-contamination and a sequencing artifact, a later analysis dropped 640 or so nucleotide sequences that were highly shared and had low generation probability. In a later analysis, a clonal expansion index for each public chain was calculated from normalized within-repertoire ranks of inferred template counts. Generation probabilities in a later analysis came from a VDJ recombination model fitted to out-of-frame rearrangements, and those results were checked against IGoR. A later analysis scored TCR-TCR, TCR-HLA and TCR-CMV co-occurrence with hypergeometric tests, applying a repertoire-size bias correction to TCR pairs. A later analysis estimated false discovery rates by permuting HLA or CMV assignments 20 times. A later analysis grouped co-occurring TCRs with DBSCAN, adding TCRdist sequence similarity when clustering within HLA-allele-positive subsets. For co-occurrence clustering, repertoires with fewer than 30,000 or more than 120,000 public chains were excluded, along with five repertoires with anomalous nucleotide sharing. Drawn from immuneACCESS, this table holds only the in-frame rearrangements with V and J called that TCRdb kept. Clones are partly lost; checked studies trace under half to an unresolved V gene and leave the rest unexplained. The V and J calls and clone size are taken from that table; D and trimming were inferred from the DNA. This sample holds under 200,000 clones; about 82% were observed only once. Jointly, the top ten make up 2% to 2.5% of the sample.

Based on the germline V gene (reference sequence), the CDR1 and CDR2 sequences are GTSNPN and SVGIG. Trimming removed 3 bases from V and 1 base from J, leaving 13 bases between the germline ends. Including cysteine and phenylalanine, the CDR3 has 15 amino acids. CDR3 DNA is the only sequence kept; it has 45 bases, read in frame from the first base. The sequenced material came from PBMCs. This receptor chain uses TRBV30 and TRBJ1-3; no confident D gene assignment can be made. The TCR sequence derives from a woman between 50 and 59 years old in good health and CMV-seronegative. The CDR3 is CAWRSLQRSGNTIYF. DNA sequence: TGTGCCTGGAGGAGTCTTCAGCGGTCTGGAAACACCATATATTTT.